Listed below are T cell receptor beta chains from one sample, sequenced in a study of shared clonotypes between healthy human individuals. Clones were sequenced by immunoSEQ multiplex PCR, and TCRdb holds only the in-frame ones, with some missing. The sample yields 2 million to 2.5 million clones, 80% to 95% seen once. Specimen: naive CD4+ T cells from PBMCs. All receptors derive from a man aged 18 to 30 in good health. Some clones in this sample may be carry-over from other donors' samples. CDR3s leave out the opening cysteine and the closing phenylalanine or tryptophan. The order of the fields is V gene, clone size, CDR3 protein. Clone size is shown for a subset of rows, as once, few, many or a class of expanded clone.

V gene: TRBV27; clone size: NA; CDR3 protein: ASSLFGDREETQY
V gene: TRBV28; clone size: NA; CDR3 protein: ASSPQGAQYGYT
V gene: TRBV29-1; clone size: NA; CDR3 protein: SGAPGTGLRNEQF
V gene: TRBV2; clone size: NA; CDR3 protein: ASSDTARFYT
V gene: TRBV6-1; clone size: NA; CDR3 protein: ASSQTAPPDTQY
V gene: TRBV5-1; clone size: NA; CDR3 protein: ASSLLVSRYEQY
V gene: TRBV29-1; clone size: NA; CDR3 protein: SVVRVGADTQY
V gene: TRBV6-1; clone size: NA; CDR3 protein: ATLRGPNSPLH
V gene: TRBV4-1; clone size: NA; CDR3 protein: ASSQSDNEQF
V gene: TRBV2; clone size: NA; CDR3 protein: ATKRGIYEKLF
V gene: TRBV29-1; clone size: NA; CDR3 protein: SVDPLLKAFEGYT
V gene: TRBV5-1; clone size: few; CDR3 protein: ASSRSNYGYT
V gene: TRBV28; clone size: NA; CDR3 protein: ASTRQGGITDTQY
V gene: TRBV7-2; clone size: NA; CDR3 protein: ASSPGLHVKETQY
V gene: TRBV5-1; clone size: NA; CDR3 protein: ASSLTGIPDTQY
V gene: TRBV6-1; clone size: NA; CDR3 protein: ASSEQGSTDTQY
V gene: TRBV28; clone size: NA; CDR3 protein: ASSSGQTYGYT
V gene: TRBV27; clone size: NA; CDR3 protein: ASSLSGANTEAF
V gene: TRBV20-1; clone size: few; CDR3 protein: SARDRETQY
V gene: TRBV5-1; clone size: NA; CDR3 protein: ASVRLAGSPNEQF
V gene: TRBV5-1; clone size: NA; CDR3 protein: ASSHAGTSFLVNEQF
V gene: TRBV15; clone size: NA; CDR3 protein: ATSSPWEAGGYQPQH
V gene: TRBV14; clone size: NA; CDR3 protein: ASRLRGANVLT